These 21 T cell receptor beta chains were sequenced from one sample in a study of beta chain features in type 1 diabetes. The isolated RNA, all of it, was reverse transcribed, so expressed TCRB transcripts were what got sequenced. Sequencing was performed with immunoSEQ multiplex PCR; in TCRdb, only in-frame clones are kept and a portion is missing. The sample lists a few hundred thousand clones, 9% to 10% seen once, with 0.034% in the top ten. Sequenced sample: naive CD4+ T cells from blood. These receptors all come from a woman younger than 30 in good health.

This clone was found a few times. The chain employs TRBV5-6 and TRBJ1-1, with D unclear. This CDR3 contains 13 residues. V lost 2 bases and J lost 5, with 10 bases in between. The germline V gene encodes CDR1 SGHDT and CDR2 YYEEEE. CDR3: CASSFPVGTEAFF. CDR3 nucleotides: TGTGCCAGCAGCTTCCCGGTCGGGACTGAAGCTTTCTTT.

The rearrangement uses TRBV2 and TRBJ2-5, with TRBD2 matching over 8 bases. V dropped 1 base and J dropped 1; count of bases not matched to a gene: 5. CDR1 is SNHLY and CDR2 is FYNNEI in the germline V gene. CDR3 length equals 16 residues. The CDR3 sequence is CASSEGIAGPQETQYF. In DNA form, the CDR3 reads TGTGCCAGCAGTGAAGGGATAGCGGGACCCCAAGAGACCCAGTACTTC.

The chain uses TRBV6-1 and TRBJ1-5; 7 bases align to TRBD1. Per germline, CDR1 MNHNS and CDR2 SASEGT. The CDR3 spans 15 residues. The ends lost 6 bases at V and 7 bases at J; junction bases unmatched: 12. The CDR3 region has the DNA TGTGCCAGCAGCAGCCACCGGGACAGCGGACAGCCCCAGCATTTT. Translation gives CASSSHRDSGQPQHF.

The CDR3 nucleotides read TGTGCCTGGAGTGTAATGGTTGAGGCCACCATATATTTT. Protein sequence: CAWSVMVEATIYF. This chain joins TRBV30 and TRBJ1-3; D unresolved. The V end was cut by 0 bases, the J end by 9 bases, with 12 bases between. The CDR3 contains 13 residues. Germline CDR1 GTSNPN, CDR2 SVGIG (reference sequence).

This clone showed up just a few times. The J gene is TRBJ2-5, the V gene TRBV5-1; no firm D call. Germline loops: CDR1 SGHRS, CDR2 YFSETQ. This CDR3 spans 15 amino acids. Between the trimmed V and J ends, which lost 0 bases and 5 bases, there was a span of 14 bases. The CDR3: CASSLARVLGETQYF. As DNA, the CDR3 is TGCGCCAGCAGCTTGGCACGGGTACTCGGGGAGACCCAGTACTTC.

Only a few counts were recorded for this clone. The chain combines TRBV18 with TRBJ1-5; 9 nucleotides match TRBD1. Trimming took 2 bases from V and 4 from J; bases not matched to a gene: 3. CDR1 is KGHSH, CDR2 LQKENI, per germline. The CDR3 totals 15 residues. CDR3 sequence: CASSPGTGTNQPQHF. For the CDR3, the DNA is TGTGCCAGCTCACCAGGGACAGGGACGAATCAGCCCCAGCATTTT.

This clone has only a few counts. The chain uses TRBV30 and TRBJ2-1; D is ambiguous. Germline V gene sequence: CDR1 GTSNPN, CDR2 SVGIG (reference sequence). V dropped 2 bases and J dropped 15 bases, with 20 bases sitting between them. CDR3 length: 13 residues. The CDR3 here is CAWSSNFIALVFF. DNA of the CDR3: TGTGCCTGGAGTTCTAATTTCATCGCTCTAGTGTTCTTC.

The table lists this clone with a few counts. J is TRBJ1-1 and V is TRBV14; the match to TRBD1 covers 7 bases. Germline values: CDR1 SGHDN, CDR2 FVKESK. This CDR3 has 16 amino acids. The J segment lost 1 base and the V segment lost 3 bases, leaving 8 bases of the junction unmatched. The CDR3 reads CASSHRQGRGNTEAFF. The CDR3 bases are TGTGCCAGCAGCCATCGACAGGGCCGCGGGAACACTGAAGCTTTCTTT.

The V and J genes are TRBV7-9 and TRBJ1-2, with a tentative D call TRBD1 (6 bases). Looked up from germline, CDR1 is SEHNR and CDR2 is FQNEAQ (reference sequence). The CDR3 is 17 amino acids. With 2 bases removed from V and 4 bases from J, the gap between germline ends came to 20 bases. The CDR3 nucleotides are TGTGCCAGCAGCTTATTTATAGGGGCAGGGGATATCTATGGCTACACCTTC. Protein sequence: CASSLFIGAGDIYGYTF.

The sample holds a few counts of this clone. The J gene is TRBJ2-6, the V gene TRBV18, with TRBD1 matching over 9 bases. This CDR3 spans 19 amino acids. From germline, CDR1 is KGHSH and CDR2 LQKENI. V was clipped by 4 bases and J by 2 bases; unmatched bases: 12. The CDR3, as DNA: TGTGCCAGCTCACGGATGACAGGGGGTCGAGTTACTGGGGCCAACGTCCTGACTTTC. This sequence encodes CASSRMTGGRVTGANVLTF.

The V call is TRBV11-3, the J call TRBJ1-1, with a possible D match to TRBD1 (5 bases). V was shortened by 3 bases and J by 4 bases, with 15 bases between the two germline ends. The germline V gene encodes CDR1 SGHNT and CDR2 YENEEA. The CDR3 is 15 residues long. CDR3 protein: CASSFTGPRPTEAFF. CDR3 sequence (DNA): TGTGCCAGCAGCTTTACAGGACCCCGGCCCACTGAAGCTTTCTTT.

The rearrangement joins TRBV19 to TRBJ2-2; 7 bases agree with TRBD1. J gave up 6 bases and V 7 bases, and 8 bases lay outside the gene matches. The length of the CDR3 is 14 residues. CDR1 is LNHDA, CDR2 SQIVND, per germline (reference sequence). CDR3: CASINRGVAGELFF. DNA for the CDR3: TGTGCCAGTATAAACAGGGGAGTGGCCGGGGAGCTGTTTTTT.

The chain employs TRBV7-9 and TRBJ2-2, with 10 bases lining up with TRBD2. Germline CDR1 SEHNR, CDR2 FQNEAQ (reference sequence). Losses at the gene ends were 8 bases for V and 8 bases for J; bases not matched to a gene: 8. The CDR3 is 14 amino acids. The CDR3 sequence is CASRPSGREGELFF. CDR3 sequence (DNA): TGTGCCAGCCGGCCTAGCGGGAGAGAAGGGGAGCTGTTTTTT.

The table lists this clone with a few counts. The V gene is TRBV6-1, the J gene TRBJ2-7, with 9 bases that match TRBD1. CDR1 MNHNS and CDR2 SASEGT come from the germline V gene. The V segment lost 8 bases and the J segment 7 bases; nucleotides outside the gene matches: 15. The CDR3 spans 15 residues. The CDR3 bases are TGTGCCAGCTCCGCGGCGGGACAGGGAGGTGGGGAGCAGTACTTC. This gives the protein CASSAAGQGGGEQYF.

The V and J genes are TRBV19 and TRBJ2-5, with 9 bases fitting TRBD1. V gave up 5 bases and J gave up 6 bases; unmatched junction bases: 7. Germline-derived CDR1 and CDR2 are LNHDA and SQIVND (reference sequence). This CDR3 region has 14 residues. CDR3 nucleotide sequence: TGTGCCAGTAGTCCTACAGGGGGCCTTAAGACCCAGTACTTC. Amino acid sequence: CASSPTGGLKTQYF.

The rearrangement joins TRBV4-1 to TRBJ1-2; 8 positions agree with TRBD1. Germline V gene lookup returns CDR1 MGHRA and CDR2 YSYEKL. With V trimmed by 3 bases and J by 8 bases, 8 bases remained unmatched. CDR3 length equals 14 residues. CDR3 amino acids: CASSQAGQGWGYTF. The CDR3 region has the DNA TGCGCCAGCAGCCAGGCCGGACAGGGATGGGGCTACACCTTC.

J is TRBJ2-2 and V is TRBV15, with D perhaps TRBD2 (5 bases). V was trimmed by 0 bases and J by 15 bases, leaving 11 bases between them. The CDR3 runs to 12 residues. Germline CDR1 and CDR2: LNHNV and YYDKDF (reference sequence). The CDR3 loop is CATSRDTRPVFF. Written as DNA, the CDR3 is TGTGCCACCAGCAGAGACACTAGGCCGGTGTTTTTT.

The CDR3 sequence is CASSPLQGPAEQYF. CDR3 nucleotides: TGTGCCAGCAGCCCTCTACAGGGACCTGCCGAGCAGTACTTC. The gene calls are TRBV7-6 and TRBJ2-7, with D possibly being TRBD1 (6 bases). There are 14 residues in the CDR3. The V and J ends lost 5 bases and 6 bases respectively, with 17 bases between them. CDR1 is SGHVS, CDR2 FNYEAQ, per germline.

A few counts support this clone. The CDR3 bases are TGCAGCGTTGGGGGACAGGGTTTAGGGTATGGCTACACCTTC. The encoded protein is CSVGGQGLGYGYTF. The chain links TRBV29-1 to TRBJ1-2; 9 bases match TRBD1. The CDR3 covers 14 residues. In germline, CDR1 is SQVTM, CDR2 ANQGSEA. V gave up 4 bases and J gave up 5 bases; unmatched junction bases: 8.

The chain links TRBV11-2 to TRBJ1-1, with no clear D. This CDR3 is built from 15 residues. Germline V gives CDR1 SGHAT, CDR2 FQNNGV. V was clipped by 1 base and J by 1 base, with 10 bases between them. The CDR3 is CASSLGPFGNTEAFF. The CDR3 coding sequence is TGTGCCAGCAGCTTAGGTCCGTTCGGGAACACTGAAGCTTTCTTT.

This chain joins TRBV10-3 and TRBJ1-5; unclear D gene. Germline V CDR1 and CDR2: ENHRY, SYGVKD. This CDR3 is built from 14 residues. Deletions cut 3 bases from V and 9 bases from J, with 15 bases between. CDR3 nucleotide sequence: TGTGCCATCAGTGATTCAGACGGCGGCGGGCCCCAGCATTTT. Its protein is CAISDSDGGGPQHF.